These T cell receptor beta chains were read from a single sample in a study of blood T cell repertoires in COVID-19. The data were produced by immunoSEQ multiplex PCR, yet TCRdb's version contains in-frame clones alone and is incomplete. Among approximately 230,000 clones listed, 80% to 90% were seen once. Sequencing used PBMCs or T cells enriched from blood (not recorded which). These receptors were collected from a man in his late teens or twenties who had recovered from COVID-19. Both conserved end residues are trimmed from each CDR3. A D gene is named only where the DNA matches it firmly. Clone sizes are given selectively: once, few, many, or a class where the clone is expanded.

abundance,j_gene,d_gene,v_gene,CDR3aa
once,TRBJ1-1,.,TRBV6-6,ASSYTGLGTEAF
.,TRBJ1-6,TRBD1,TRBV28,ATTTGTGVDNSPLH
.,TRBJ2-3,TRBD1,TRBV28,ASSYPGQGTPPTDTQY
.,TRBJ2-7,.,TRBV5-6,ASSPGLVSYEQY
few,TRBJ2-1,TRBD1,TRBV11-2,ASTPNRGQLRLGVNEQF
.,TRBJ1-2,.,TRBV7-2,ASSSVGRGNYGYT
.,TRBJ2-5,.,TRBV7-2,ASSQNRAGETQY
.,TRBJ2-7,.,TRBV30,AWSPDRSSYEQY
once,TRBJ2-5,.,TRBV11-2,ASSRERQETQY
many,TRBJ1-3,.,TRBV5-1,ASSDTGNTIY
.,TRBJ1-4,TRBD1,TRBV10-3,AISSRGLSEKLF
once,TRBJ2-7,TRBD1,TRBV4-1,ASSHLTGGRYEQY
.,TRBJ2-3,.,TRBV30,AWSVQGITDTQY
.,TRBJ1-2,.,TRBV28,ASGLIRGYT
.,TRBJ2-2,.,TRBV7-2,ASSLASITTRELF
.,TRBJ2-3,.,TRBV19,ASSIMEADTQY
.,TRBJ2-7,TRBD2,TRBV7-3,ASSPGTSGSYEQY
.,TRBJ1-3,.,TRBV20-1,SAAAGNTIY
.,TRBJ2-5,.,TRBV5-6,ASSTGGEETQY
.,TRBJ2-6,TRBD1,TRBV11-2,ASSRMSTGGFFGANVLT
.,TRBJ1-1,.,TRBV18,ASSPPTRGTEAF
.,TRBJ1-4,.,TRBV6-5,ASNLRGEKLF
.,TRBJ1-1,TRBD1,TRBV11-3,ASSFGQGGGNTEAF
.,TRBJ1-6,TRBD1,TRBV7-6,ASSLSRDSTYNSPLH
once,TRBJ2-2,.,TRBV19,ASSAGTSNTGELF
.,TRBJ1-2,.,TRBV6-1,ASREGGRGYT
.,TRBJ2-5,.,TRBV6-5,ASSPGSKSVETQY
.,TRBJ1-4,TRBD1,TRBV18,ASSPDRRNQKLF
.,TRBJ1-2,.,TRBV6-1,ASSEWGGAVSGYT
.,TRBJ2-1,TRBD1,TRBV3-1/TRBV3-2,ASSQGTGAIGQF